This TCR beta chain was sequenced in a study of CXCR3-negative and CXCR3-positive naive CD8 T cells. Study summary: Overall TRB read output was some 140 million, and each library contained about 1.5 +/- 0.3 million reads.

CDR3 length equals 11 residues. Germline-derived CDR1 and CDR2 are ENHRY and SYGVKD. Remarks on this clonotype: Antigen unknown.

Broader study findings: In cryopreserved cells, CXCR3 expression partially decreased, and fresh PBMCs were used in most assays. Memory CD8+ cells showed much lower diversity, while both naive subsets displayed comparably high diversity. Similar TRBV-TRBJ usage characterized naive CXCR3-negative and CXCR3-positive cells; memory cells differed.

The TRB libraries of cDNA were built by UMI-labeled 5' RACE. TCRdb reprocessed the 5' RACE reads and stores each CDR3 protein as one record, lacking DNA. The listing contains roughly 29,000 distinct CDR3 sequences. The sequence was collected from a human donor in good health. Some clones in this sample may be carry-over from other donors' samples. This sequence joins TRBV10-3 and TRBJ2-1; the TCRdb call, TRBD1, lacks DNA for checking. The specimen sequenced was memory CD8+ T cells from blood. The CDR3 here is CAIRQDNEQFF.